The rows below give T cell receptor beta chains drawn from one sample of a study of cytomegalovirus exposure and HLA in healthy donors. Assay used: immunoSEQ multiplex PCR; TCRdb lists only in-frame clones, some missing. Counted here are over 150,000 clones, about 69% occurring once; the ten biggest clones make up more than 4%. Sequenced input: PBMCs. These TCRs come from a man aged 25 to 45 in good health and CMV-seropositive. Both conserved end residues are part of each CDR3. Fields, in order: V gene, J gene, CDR3 protein.

TRBV2	TRBJ1-4	CASSADRTNEKLFF
TRBV5-4	TRBJ1-6	CASSLGQARSPLHF
TRBV15	TRBJ2-1	CATSRSRTSGENEQFF
TRBV9	TRBJ1-2	CASSVVREGGYGYTF
TRBV6-5	TRBJ2-3	CASSDPGATQYF
TRBV5-4	.	CASSLRQGARNEQYF
TRBV9	TRBJ1-2	CASSVSGLDGYTF
TRBV28	TRBJ2-1	CASSLTGSSYNEQFF
TRBV4-2	TRBJ1-1	CASSRDTSRSANTEAFF
TRBV30	TRBJ1-6	CASQGGNNHNSPLHF
TRBV28	TRBJ1-5	CASSSGQGVNQPQHF
TRBV28	TRBJ2-7	CASSTEGTGVYEQYF
TRBV7-9	TRBJ1-4	CASSVDSATNEKLFF
TRBV30	TRBJ2-5	CAWSRLAGPGTQYF
TRBV10-3	TRBJ2-7	CAIKGGLSYEQYF
TRBV28	TRBJ2-5	CASRGERDQETQYF
TRBV5-3	TRBJ2-5	CARSHPLAAQETQYF
TRBV11-2	TRBJ2-3	CASSLGLARADTQYF
TRBV28	TRBJ2-1	CASSFPLRAGIYNEQFF
TRBV19	TRBJ2-3	CASKLAGADTQYF
TRBV28	TRBJ2-7	CASSLGVGRGEQYF
TRBV4-3	TRBJ2-7	CASSRGVGADSSYEQYF
TRBV5-1	TRBJ2-1	CASSPGDPYNEQFF
TRBV6-1	TRBJ2-7	CASRQGHIYEQYF